This T cell receptor beta chain was sequenced during a study of control samples from healthy donors and cancer patients (dated by TCRdb to about 2020). A note on this clone: It lacks a known antigen. Per-base qualities were not stored, and no clone one base away is much larger.

The library was generated by the immunoSEQ multiplex PCR assay. TCRdb provides this immuneACCESS table in a form limited to in-frame rearrangements. Some clones are lacking; in checked studies, under half of them reflect an unresolved V gene, and why the rest are absent is not known. The sample has about 89,000 clones on record, more than 75% of them singletons. Of the sample, around 2.1% falls within the top ten clones. In the germline V gene (reference sequence), CDR1 corresponds to LNHDA and CDR2 to SQIVND. The junction shows trimming of 5 bases on V and 2 bases on J, plus 13 bases between the germline ends. Including cysteine and phenylalanine, the CDR3 has 15 amino acids. Only the CDR3 part of the read is kept: 45 bases, read in frame from the first base.

The origin of this receptor is a woman between 40 and 50 years old in good health. The source material was blood. The chain is made from TRBV19 and TRBJ1-5, and perhaps TRBD1 as D gene, on 5 matching bases. Read as DNA, the sequence is TGTGCCAGTAGTGGCCGGCCAGGGCGCAATCAGCCCCAGCATTTT. This is translated as CASSGRPGRNQPQHF.